This T cell receptor (beta chain) was recorded in a study of blood T cell repertoires in COVID-19. Looking at the study overall: The United States, Italy and Spain were the sources of the acute and convalescent COVID-19 samples. T cells, B-cell-depleted T cells, or PBMCs supplied cDNA or gDNA.

Looked up from germline, CDR1 is MNHNY and CDR2 is SVGAGI (reference sequence). The CDR3 covers 16 residues. Germline trimming cut 0 bases from V and 6 bases from J; bases unmatched to any gene: 7. The authors' processing: Scientists estimated how many nucleated cells there were by amplifying reference gene primers. The data were produced by immunoSEQ multiplex PCR, yet TCRdb's version contains in-frame clones alone and is incomplete. V, J and clone size are taken as reported in that table, and D and trimming were inferred from the DNA itself. The top ten clones hold over 7% of a sample with some 230,000 clones, 80% to 85% of them seen once. Seattle's cohort entered during active infection and was followed longitudinally.

This clonotype was obtained from an elderly woman with COVID-19, enrolled during active disease. V and J are TRBV6-6 and TRBJ2-1, with TRBD2 identical over 8 bases. Input material: peripheral blood. The CDR3 DNA reads TGTGCCAGCAGTTACTCCGGGACTAGAGACGGCAATGAGCAGTTCTTC. Its translation: CASSYSGTRDGNEQFF.